What follows are 27 T cell receptor beta chains derived from one specimen sequenced in a study of T-cell reconstitution after alpha-beta-depleted transplantation in children. Using unique molecular identifiers, the investigators prepared the TCRbeta library. TCRdb re-called the PCR reads through MiXCR, storing one row per CDR3 protein. Of about a million distinct CDR3 sequences listed, about 29% are singletons. Source: PBMCs, mostly from graft donor cells, taken 360 days after TCRalphabeta/CD19-depleted stem cell transplant. The receptors were gathered from a boy under two years old who had a stem cell transplant for SCID, so the T cells may come from the graft donor.

This chain uses TRBV7-8 with TRBJ2-1, with 7 bases matching TRBD2. The length of the CDR3 is 17 residues. Germline CDR1 is SGHVS and CDR2 is FQNEAQ. V shed 0 bases and J 3 bases; nucleotides not matched to a gene: 8. CDR3: CASSLAVTSVYYNEQFF. The CDR3 DNA sequence: TGTGCCAGCAGCTTAGCCGTAACTAGCGTCTACTACAATGAGCAGTTCTTC.

This clonotype showed up just a few times. CDR3 nucleotides: TGTGCCATCAGTGACGGGGACGGTCGGAATCAGCCCCAGCATTTT. This sequence encodes CAISDGDGRNQPQHF. The V gene is TRBV10-3, the J gene TRBJ1-5; possible D gene TRBD1, 5 bases. The CDR3 covers 15 residues. Trimming stripped 3 bases from V and 4 bases from J, with 13 bases between. Germline V CDR1 and CDR2: ENHRY, SYGVKD.

The DNA of the CDR3 is TGTGCCAGCACCCCAGACGGGGCCGCTTATGGCAGAATCTACGGCTACACCTTC. Its protein product is CASTPDGAAYGRIYGYTF. This chain links TRBV12-3 or TRBV12-4 with TRBJ1-2, with D perhaps matching TRBD1 (5 bases). The CDR3 spans 18 residues. V was pared by 7 bases and J by 8 bases, with 32 bases between.

In this sample, this clonotype turned up a few times. This sequence joins TRBV9 and TRBJ2-5; 8 bases line up with TRBD1. Trimming at V came to 4 bases and at J to 3 bases, leaving 11 bases not matched to a gene. The germline CDR1 and CDR2 sequences are SGDLS and YYNGEE. The CDR3 spans 16 residues. CDR3 coding DNA: TGTGCCAGCAGCCCCAAGGACAGGGCTAGGGAAGAGACCCAGTACTTC. It is translated as CASSPKDRAREETQYF.

V and J are TRBV20-1 and TRBJ1-2; D is possibly TRBD1 (6 bases). The V and J ends lost 6 bases and 5 bases respectively, with 13 bases between them. Germline CDR1 DFQATT, CDR2 SNEGSKA (reference sequence). The CDR3 runs to 12 residues. The chain's CDR3 is CSAGDKNYGYTF. Written as DNA, the CDR3 is TGCAGTGCGGGGGACAAGAATTATGGCTACACCTTC.

The V gene is TRBV27, the J gene TRBJ2-1; perhaps D is TRBD1 or TRBD2 (7 bases each). V was trimmed by 4 bases and J by 6 bases, leaving 19 bases between them. The germline CDR1 and CDR2 sequences are MNHEY and SMNVEV (reference sequence). This CDR3 is built from 16 residues. CDR3 protein: CASSWGGGALGNEQFF. For the CDR3, the DNA is TGTGCCAGCAGTTGGGGAGGGGGCGCCTTAGGCAATGAGCAGTTCTTC.

The rearrangement joins TRBV29-1 to TRBJ2-7; 8 bases line up with TRBD1. Germline V CDR1 and CDR2: SQVTM, ANQGSEA. V trimming: 3 bases; J trimming: 2 bases; junction bases outside the gene matches: 3. The CDR3 is 13 amino acids. The CDR3 here is CSVETGVAYEQYF. CDR3 DNA: TGCAGCGTTGAGACAGGGGTTGCCTACGAGCAGTACTTC.

This clonotype has just a few counts. The chain employs TRBV2 and TRBJ2-7; D unclear. Trimming took off 4 bases at V and 3 bases at J, with 4 bases between the two ends. Germline values: CDR1 SNHLY, CDR2 FYNNEI. This CDR3 is 11 amino acids long. The CDR3 nucleotides read TGTGCCAGCAGTGGTCTCTACGAGCAGTACTTC. Protein product: CASSGLYEQYF. Filled out from reference TRBV2 and TRBJ2-7, the complete variable domain reads EPEVTQTPSHQVTQMGQEVILRCVPISNHLYFYWYRQILGQKVEFLVSFYNNEISEKSEIFDDQFSVERPDGSNFTLKIRSTKLEDSAMYFCASSGLYEQYFGPGTRLTVT.

This chain links TRBV5-5 with TRBJ2-7, with unresolved D. This CDR3 has 13 amino acids. Germline V lookup: CDR1 SGHKS, CDR2 YYEKEE (reference sequence). Trimming shortened V by 2 bases and J by 2 bases, and 8 bases separated the two germline ends. The CDR3 reads CASSFGNPYEQYF. CDR3 DNA sequence: TGTGCCAGCAGCTTTGGGAACCCCTACGAGCAGTACTTC.

The genes are TRBV4-1 and TRBJ1-1; the match to TRBD1 covers 7 bases. The germline gives CDR1 MGHRA, CDR2 YSYEKL. J was trimmed by 0 bases and V by 0 bases; bases with no gene match: 1. This CDR3 contains 15 residues. The CDR3 protein is CASSQEGQMNTEAFF. The CDR3 region has the DNA TGCGCCAGCAGCCAAGAGGGACAGATGAACACTGAAGCTTTCTTT.

As DNA, the CDR3 is TGCGCCAGCAGCCCCCGGACCTTTACCTACGAGCAGTACTTC. Protein sequence: CASSPRTFTYEQYF. The chain links TRBV5-1 to TRBJ2-7; D uncertain. V was pared by 4 bases and J by 2 bases, with 13 bases between. Germline loops: CDR1 SGHRS, CDR2 YFSETQ. The length of the CDR3 is 14 residues. The whole variable domain, remainder taken from reference TRBV5-1 and TRBJ2-7, is KAGVTQTPRYLIKTRGQQVTLSCSPISGHRSVSWYQQTPGQGLQFLFEYFSETQRNKGNFPGRFSGRQFSNSRSEMNVSTLELGDSALYLCASSPRTFTYEQYFGPGTRLTVT.

This chain connects TRBV2 to TRBJ2-3; D is perhaps TRBD1 or TRBD2 (5 bases each). This CDR3 spans 14 amino acids. Per germline, CDR1 SNHLY and CDR2 FYNNEI. V lost 2 bases to trimming and J lost 2 bases, with 8 bases between them. CDR3 sequence reads: CASSEWDVTDTQYF. The DNA of the CDR3 is TGTGCCAGCAGTGAATGGGACGTCACAGATACGCAGTATTTT.

This clonotype came up many times. The rearrangement links TRBV20-1 to TRBJ2-3; 10 nucleotides match TRBD2. The CDR3 covers 13 residues. Looked up from germline, CDR1 is DFQATT and CDR2 is SNEGSKA (reference sequence). The J segment lost 1 base and the V segment lost 7 bases, leaving 2 bases of the junction unmatched. CDR3 nucleotides: TGCAGTGGGCTAGCGGGAGGCACAGATACGCAGTATTTT. This encodes CSGLAGGTDTQYF.

This clonotype has just a few counts. CDR3 loop: CASSTGQGTGNTIYF. CDR3 in DNA: TGTGCCAGCTCGACCGGACAGGGGACTGGAAACACCATATATTTT. The V gene is TRBV18, the J gene TRBJ1-3; TRBD1 matches at 9 bases. Looked up from germline, CDR1 is KGHSH and CDR2 is LQKENI. The J segment lost 2 bases and the V segment lost 6 bases, leaving 5 bases of the junction unmatched. The CDR3 spans 15 residues.

The gene calls are TRBV5-1 and TRBJ2-5; D not resolved. Germline V gene sequence: CDR1 SGHRS, CDR2 YFSETQ. The CDR3 length is 14 residues. Trimming stripped 1 base from V and 2 bases from J, with 9 bases between. The CDR3 sequence is CASSLLDRQETQYF. CDR3 DNA sequence: TGCGCCAGCAGCTTGTTGGATCGACAAGAGACCCAGTACTTC.

The rearrangement uses TRBV5-1 and TRBJ2-1, with D possibly TRBD2 on 7 matching bases. The CDR3 is 17 residues long. V was trimmed by 1 base and J by 0 bases, leaving 14 bases between them. Germline CDR1 reads SGHRS; CDR2 reads YFSETQ. Written as DNA, the CDR3 is TGCGCCAGCAGCTTGCGGGGGGCCAAAAGCTCCTACAATGAGCAGTTCTTC. Translating gives CASSLRGAKSSYNEQFF.

This clonotype was recorded a few times. The rearrangement uses TRBV12-3 or TRBV12-4 and TRBJ2-7, with 13 positions matching TRBD2. The CDR3 covers 17 residues. Losses at the gene ends were 5 bases for V and 3 bases for J; bases not matched to a gene: 10. The CDR3 DNA reads as TGTGCCAGCAGTGCCCCGGGACTAGCGGGGAAATTCTACGAGCAGTACTTC. Its translation: CASSAPGLAGKFYEQYF.

This chain connects TRBV7-2 to TRBJ2-5, with 8 nucleotides matching TRBD1. The germline CDR1 and CDR2 sequences are SGHTA and FQGNSA. V lost 1 base to trimming and J lost 3 bases; unmatched junction nucleotides: 7. This CDR3 comprises 16 residues. This CDR3 is CASSLGAGGQKETQYF. CDR3 sequence (DNA): TGTGCCAGCAGCTTAGGAGCAGGGGGCCAGAAAGAGACCCAGTACTTC.

This clonotype turned up a few times. The V call is TRBV6-2 or TRBV6-3, the J call TRBJ2-1, with 10 bases that match TRBD2. Germline lookup yields CDR1 MNHEY and CDR2 SVGEGT. This CDR3 is built from 15 residues. The junction had 5 bases not matched to a gene; V was cut back by 2 bases and J by 7 bases. The DNA of the CDR3 is TGTGCCAGCAGTTACGGGACTAGCGACTGGAATGAGCAGTTCTTC. This sequence encodes CASSYGTSDWNEQFF.

About this clonotype: Without the conserved terminal phenylalanine or tryptophan, this CDR3 likely stems from a read error. The DNA is left out, because the CDR3 cannot be placed on it with certainty; the CDR3 is given as TCRdb lists it. The chain joins TRBV11-2 to TRBJ1-5. The CDR3 is 10 amino acids long, termini counted. Per the germline V gene, CDR1 is SGHAT and CDR2 is FQNNGV. The chain's CDR3 is CASSLVSGSA.

In this sample, this clonotype turned up once. The chain links TRBV19 to TRBJ2-3, with 9 bases identical to TRBD2. This CDR3 spans 15 amino acids. The germline V gene encodes CDR1 LNHDA and CDR2 SQIVND (reference sequence). The V and J ends lost 6 bases and 5 bases, in that order; junction bases with no gene match: 9. The CDR3 region is CASSKQGLARDTQYF. In nucleotides, the CDR3 is TGTGCCAGTAGCAAACAAGGACTAGCGAGAGATACGCAGTATTTT.

This chain links TRBV20-1 with TRBJ1-1; the D is unclear. Germline lookup yields CDR1 DFQATT and CDR2 SNEGSKA (reference sequence). Trimming left V 3 bases short and J 0 bases short, with 8 bases between. This CDR3 region has 13 residues. The CDR3 coding sequence is TGCAGTGCTAGGGACGGTCTGAACACTGAAGCTTTCTTT. It codes for CSARDGLNTEAFF.

The rearrangement uses TRBV27 and TRBJ2-1; 7 bases line up with TRBD2. The CDR3 extends over 17 amino acids. The germline V gene encodes CDR1 MNHEY and CDR2 SMNVEV (reference sequence). V was clipped by 5 bases and J by 3 bases; unmatched bases: 13. The CDR3 sequence: CASSPHRLAAHYNEQFF. For the CDR3, the DNA is TGTGCCAGCAGTCCCCACCGTCTAGCGGCCCACTACAATGAGCAGTTCTTC.

This rearrangement joins TRBV7-3 to TRBJ2-1; 9 bases agree with TRBD2. V was clipped by 2 bases and J by 7 bases; unmatched bases: 6. The germline V gene encodes CDR1 SGHTA and CDR2 FQGTGA. This CDR3 has 15 amino acids. CDR3 DNA sequence: TGTGCCAGCAGCTTAGGGGCGGGGGGGTGGAATGAGCAGTTCTTC. Translating it yields CASSLGAGGWNEQFF.

This clonotype was found a few times. The chain is built from TRBV15 and TRBJ1-1, with TRBD1 matching 8 bases. After removal of 5 bases from V and 6 bases from J, the junction contained 11 bases not matched to a gene. CDR3 length: 15 residues. Germline-derived CDR1 and CDR2 are LNHNV and YYDKDF (reference sequence). The CDR3 protein is CATSVRGRQTAEAFF. The DNA of the CDR3 is TGTGCCACCAGCGTCAGGGGGCGGCAGACCGCTGAAGCTTTCTTT.

DNA of the CDR3: TGCAGTGCTAGACACCCGGGAGATACGCAGTATTTT. Amino acid sequence: CSARHPGDTQYF. J is TRBJ2-3 and V is TRBV20-1; D is unresolved. The CDR3 has 12 residues. Trimming pared 2 bases from V and 5 bases from J, leaving 8 bases between. Looked up from germline, CDR1 is DFQATT and CDR2 is SNEGSKA (reference sequence).

V gene TRBV7-9 combines with J gene TRBJ2-7; weak D call: TRBD1 (5 bases). Trimming pared 4 bases from V and 0 bases from J, leaving 10 bases between. CDR1 and CDR2 from the germline V gene are SEHNR and FQNEAQ (reference sequence). This CDR3 spans 14 amino acids. CDR3 in amino acids: CASSSLGDSYEQYF. In DNA form, the CDR3 reads TGTGCCAGCAGCTCTCTAGGGGACTCCTACGAGCAGTACTTC.